This T cell receptor beta chain emerged from a study of cytomegalovirus exposure and HLA in healthy donors. PCR used 60 Vbeta primers and 13 Jbeta primers. Method: immunoSEQ multiplex PCR; TCRdb's copy keeps in-frame clones and lacks some. Of 90,000 to 120,000 clones detected, around 84% appear once; the ten largest clones hold roughly 1.2%. The V end lost 3 bases, the J end lost 9 bases, and 18 bases lay between the germline ends. CDR3 length: 15 amino acids. Germline CDR1 reads SGHTA; CDR2 reads FQGNSA. This TCR was recovered from a young woman in good health and CMV-seronegative. The chain uses TRBV7-2 and TRBJ2-1; D perhaps matches TRBD1 (6 bases). The sequencing input was PBMCs. CDR3 sequence: CASSFSGTPRIEQFF. CDR3 nucleotide sequence: TGTGCCAGCAGCTTTTCCGGGACACCGAGGATTGAGCAGTTCTTC.